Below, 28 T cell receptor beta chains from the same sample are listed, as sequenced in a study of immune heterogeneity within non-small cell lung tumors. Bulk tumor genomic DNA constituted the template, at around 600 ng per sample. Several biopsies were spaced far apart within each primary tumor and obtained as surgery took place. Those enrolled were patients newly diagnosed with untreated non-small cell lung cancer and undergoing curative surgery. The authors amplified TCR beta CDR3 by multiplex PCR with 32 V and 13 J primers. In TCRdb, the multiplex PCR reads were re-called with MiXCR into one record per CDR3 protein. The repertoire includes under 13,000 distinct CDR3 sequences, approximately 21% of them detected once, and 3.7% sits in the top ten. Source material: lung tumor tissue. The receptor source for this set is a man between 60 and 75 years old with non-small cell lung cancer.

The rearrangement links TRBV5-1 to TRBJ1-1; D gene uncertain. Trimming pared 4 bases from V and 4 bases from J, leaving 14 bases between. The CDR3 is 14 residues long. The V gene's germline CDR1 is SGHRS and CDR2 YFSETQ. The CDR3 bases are TGCGCCAGCAGCCACGGAGGGTTAGGCACTGAAGCTTTCTTT. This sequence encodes CASSHGGLGTEAFF. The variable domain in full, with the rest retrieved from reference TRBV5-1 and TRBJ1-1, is KAGVTQTPRYLIKTRGQQVTLSCSPISGHRSVSWYQQTPGQGLQFLFEYFSETQRNKGNFPGRFSGRQFSNSRSEMNVSTLELGDSALYLCASSHGGLGTEAFFGQGTRLTVV.

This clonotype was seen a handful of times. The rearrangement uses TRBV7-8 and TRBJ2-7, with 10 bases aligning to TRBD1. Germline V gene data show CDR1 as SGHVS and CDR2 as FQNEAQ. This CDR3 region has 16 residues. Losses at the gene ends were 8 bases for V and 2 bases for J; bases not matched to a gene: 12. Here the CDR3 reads CASSYRPGQGPYEQYF. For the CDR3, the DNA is TGTGCCAGCTCCTACCGACCGGGACAGGGGCCCTACGAGCAGTACTTC.

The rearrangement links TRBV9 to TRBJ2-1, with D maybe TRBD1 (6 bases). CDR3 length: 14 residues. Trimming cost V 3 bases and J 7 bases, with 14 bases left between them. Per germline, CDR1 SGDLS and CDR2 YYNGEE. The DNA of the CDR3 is TGTGCCAGCAGCGAGGGGGTAGGGTTGAATGAGCAGTTCTTC. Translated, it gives CASSEGVGLNEQFF.

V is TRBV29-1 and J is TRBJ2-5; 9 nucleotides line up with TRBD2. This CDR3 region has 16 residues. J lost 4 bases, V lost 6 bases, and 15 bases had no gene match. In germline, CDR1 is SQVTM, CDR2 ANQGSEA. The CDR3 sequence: CSVRRGSGSWGETQYF. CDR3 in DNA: TGCAGCGTGCGAAGGGGTAGCGGGAGTTGGGGAGAGACCCAGTACTTC. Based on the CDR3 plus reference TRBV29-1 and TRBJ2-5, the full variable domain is SAVISQKPSRDICQRGTSLTIQCQVDSQVTMMFWYRQQPGQSLTLIATANQGSEATYESGFVIDKFPISRPNLTFSTLTVSNMSPEDSSIYLCSVRRGSGSWGETQYFGPGTRLLVL.

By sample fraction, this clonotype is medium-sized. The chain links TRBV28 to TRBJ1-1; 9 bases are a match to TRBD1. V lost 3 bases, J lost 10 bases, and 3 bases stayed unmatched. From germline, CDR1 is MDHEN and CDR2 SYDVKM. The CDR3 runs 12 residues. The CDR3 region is CASSLTGGGAFF. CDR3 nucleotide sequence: TGTGCCAGCAGTTTGACAGGGGGGGGAGCTTTCTTT.

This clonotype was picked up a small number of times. Here the CDR3 reads CSGGVHTDTQYF. The CDR3 coding sequence is TGCAGTGGGGGCGTACACACAGATACGCAGTATTTT. The V and J genes are TRBV20-1 and TRBJ2-3; possibly TRBD1 for D (5 bases). Per germline, CDR1 DFQATT and CDR2 SNEGSKA (reference sequence). V lost 7 bases, J lost 2 bases, and 10 bases lay in between. This CDR3 has 12 amino acids.

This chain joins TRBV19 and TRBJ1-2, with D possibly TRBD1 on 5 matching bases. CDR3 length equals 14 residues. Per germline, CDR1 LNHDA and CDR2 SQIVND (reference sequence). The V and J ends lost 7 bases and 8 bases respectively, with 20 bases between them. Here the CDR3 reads CASTPPDILNGYTF. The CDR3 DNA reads TGTGCCAGTACCCCTCCGGACATTTTGAACGGCTACACCTTC.

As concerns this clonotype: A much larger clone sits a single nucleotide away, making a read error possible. CDR3: CANSATGGSNYGYTF. The CDR3 nucleotides read TGCGCCAACAGCGCAACAGGGGGCTCCAACTATGGCTACACCTTC. The chain recombines TRBV5-1 with TRBJ1-2; 9 positions agree with TRBD1. Germline V gene sequence: CDR1 SGHRS, CDR2 YFSETQ. This CDR3 comprises 15 residues. Full variable domain (remainder filled in from reference TRBV5-1 and TRBJ1-2): KAGVTQTPRYLIKTRGQQVTLSCSPISGHRSVSWYQQTPGQGLQFLFEYFSETQRNKGNFPGRFSGRQFSNSRSEMNVSTLELGDSALYLCANSATGGSNYGYTFGSGTRLTVV.

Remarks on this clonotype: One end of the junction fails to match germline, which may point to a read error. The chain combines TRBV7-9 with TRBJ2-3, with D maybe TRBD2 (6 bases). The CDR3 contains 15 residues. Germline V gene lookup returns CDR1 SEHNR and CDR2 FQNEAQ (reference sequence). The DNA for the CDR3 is TGTGCCAGCAGCCGGGACTCCTACGGCACAGATACGCAGTGTTTT. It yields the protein CASSRDSYGTDTQCF.

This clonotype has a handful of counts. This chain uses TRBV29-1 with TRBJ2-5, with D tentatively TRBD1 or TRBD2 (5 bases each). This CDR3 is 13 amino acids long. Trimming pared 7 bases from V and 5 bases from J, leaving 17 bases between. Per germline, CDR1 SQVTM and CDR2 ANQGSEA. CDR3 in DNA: TGCAGCGCTGGGACCCCGAGGGTGGAGACCCAGTACTTC. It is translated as CSAGTPRVETQYF.

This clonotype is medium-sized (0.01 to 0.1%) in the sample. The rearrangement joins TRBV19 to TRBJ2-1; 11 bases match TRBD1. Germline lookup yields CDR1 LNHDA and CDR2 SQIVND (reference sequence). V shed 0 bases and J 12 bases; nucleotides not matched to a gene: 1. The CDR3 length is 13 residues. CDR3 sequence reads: CASSIEGTGGQFF. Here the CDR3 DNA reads TGTGCCAGTAGTATAGAAGGGACAGGGGGGCAGTTCTTC. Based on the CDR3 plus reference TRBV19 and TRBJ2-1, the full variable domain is DGGITQSPKYLFRKEGQNVTLSCEQNLNHDAMYWYRQDPGQGLRLIYYSQIVNDFQKGDIAEGYSVSREKKESFPLTVTSAQKNPTAFYLCASSIEGTGGQFFGPGTRLTVL.

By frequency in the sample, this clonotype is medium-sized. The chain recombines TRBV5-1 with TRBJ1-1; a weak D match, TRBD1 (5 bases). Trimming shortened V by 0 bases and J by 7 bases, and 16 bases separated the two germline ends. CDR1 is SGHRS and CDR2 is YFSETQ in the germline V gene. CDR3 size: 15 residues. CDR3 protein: CASSLDAGRADEAFF. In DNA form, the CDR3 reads TGCGCCAGCAGCTTGGATGCGGGCAGGGCCGATGAAGCTTTCTTT.

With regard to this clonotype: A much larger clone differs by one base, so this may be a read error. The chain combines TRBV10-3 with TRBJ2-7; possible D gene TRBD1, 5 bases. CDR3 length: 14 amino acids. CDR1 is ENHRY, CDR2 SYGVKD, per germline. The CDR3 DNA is TGTGCCGTCAGTGACCCTGGGGCGCCGGACGGGCAGTACTTC. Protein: CAVSDPGAPDGQYF.

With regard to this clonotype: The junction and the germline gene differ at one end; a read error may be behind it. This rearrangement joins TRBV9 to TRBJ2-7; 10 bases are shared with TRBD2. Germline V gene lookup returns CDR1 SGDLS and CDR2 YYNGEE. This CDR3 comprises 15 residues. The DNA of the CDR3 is TGTGCCAGCGGCGTAGCAGCGGGAGGGTCCTACGAGAAGTACTTC. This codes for CASGVAAGGSYEKYF.

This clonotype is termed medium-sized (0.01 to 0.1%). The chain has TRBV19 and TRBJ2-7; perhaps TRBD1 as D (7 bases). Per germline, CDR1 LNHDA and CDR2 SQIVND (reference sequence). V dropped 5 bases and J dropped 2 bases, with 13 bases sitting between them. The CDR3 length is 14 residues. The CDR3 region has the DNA TGTGCCAGTAGTTGGGGCAGGGGGGCCTACGAGCAGTACTTC. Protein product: CASSWGRGAYEQYF.

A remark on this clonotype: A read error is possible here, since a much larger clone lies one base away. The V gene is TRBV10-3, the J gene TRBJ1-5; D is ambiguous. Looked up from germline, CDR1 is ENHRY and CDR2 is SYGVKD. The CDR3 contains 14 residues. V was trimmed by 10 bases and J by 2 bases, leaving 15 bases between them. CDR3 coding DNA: TGTGCCACCCTTGGAGAGGTGGGCAATCAGCCCCAGCATTTT. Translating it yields CATLGEVGNQPQHF.

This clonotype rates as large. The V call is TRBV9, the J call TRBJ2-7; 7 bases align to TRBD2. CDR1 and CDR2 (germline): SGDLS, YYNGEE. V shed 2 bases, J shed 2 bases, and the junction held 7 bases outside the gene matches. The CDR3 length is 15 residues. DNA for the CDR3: TGTGCCAGCAGCGTCAGAGCGGGGCCCGCCTACGAGCAGTACTTC. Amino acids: CASSVRAGPAYEQYF.

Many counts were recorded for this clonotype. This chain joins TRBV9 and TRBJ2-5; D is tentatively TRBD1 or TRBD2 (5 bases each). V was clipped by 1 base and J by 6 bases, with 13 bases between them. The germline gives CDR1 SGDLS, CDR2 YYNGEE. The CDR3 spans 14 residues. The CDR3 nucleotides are TGTGCCAGCAGCGTAACCGGGGACGGGCAGACCCAGTACTTC. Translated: CASSVTGDGQTQYF.

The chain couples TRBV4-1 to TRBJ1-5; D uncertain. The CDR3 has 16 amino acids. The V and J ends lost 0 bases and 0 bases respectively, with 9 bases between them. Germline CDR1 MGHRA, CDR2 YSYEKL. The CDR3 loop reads CASSQERDYSNQPQHF. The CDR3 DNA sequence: TGCGCCAGCAGCCAAGAAAGGGATTATAGCAATCAGCCCCAGCATTTT.

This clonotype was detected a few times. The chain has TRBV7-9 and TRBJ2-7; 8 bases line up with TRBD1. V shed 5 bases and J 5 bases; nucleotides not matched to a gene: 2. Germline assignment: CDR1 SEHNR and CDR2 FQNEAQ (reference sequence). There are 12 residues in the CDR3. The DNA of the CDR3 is TGTGCCAGCAGCCGACAGGGGAACGAGCAGTACTTC. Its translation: CASSRQGNEQYF.

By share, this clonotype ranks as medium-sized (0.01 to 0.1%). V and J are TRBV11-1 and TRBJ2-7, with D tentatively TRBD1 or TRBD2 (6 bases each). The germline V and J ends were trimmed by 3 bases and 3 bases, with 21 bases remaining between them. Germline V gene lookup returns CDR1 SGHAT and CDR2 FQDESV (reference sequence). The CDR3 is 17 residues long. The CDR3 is CASSFEVGGTRYYEQYF. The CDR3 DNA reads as TGTGCCAGCAGCTTTGAGGTGGGCGGGACAAGATACTACGAGCAGTACTTC.

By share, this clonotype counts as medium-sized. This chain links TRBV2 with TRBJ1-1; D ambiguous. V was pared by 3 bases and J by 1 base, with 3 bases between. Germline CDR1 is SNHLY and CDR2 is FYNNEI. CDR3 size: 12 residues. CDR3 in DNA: TGTGCCAGCAGTGAGGGGAACACTGAAGCTTTCTTT. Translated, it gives CASSEGNTEAFF.

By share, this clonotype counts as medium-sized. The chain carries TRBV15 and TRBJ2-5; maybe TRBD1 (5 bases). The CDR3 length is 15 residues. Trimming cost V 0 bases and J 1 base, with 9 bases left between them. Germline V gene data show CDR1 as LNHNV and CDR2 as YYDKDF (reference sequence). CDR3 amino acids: CATSRDRDSQETQYF. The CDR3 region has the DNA TGTGCCACCAGCAGAGATCGAGACAGCCAAGAGACCCAGTACTTC.

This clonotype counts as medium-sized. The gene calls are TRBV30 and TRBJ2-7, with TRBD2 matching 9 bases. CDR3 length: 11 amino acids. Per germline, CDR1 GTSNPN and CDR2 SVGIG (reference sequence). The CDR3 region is CAAGGSYEQYF. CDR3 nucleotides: TGTGCAGCGGGAGGCTCCTACGAGCAGTACTTC.

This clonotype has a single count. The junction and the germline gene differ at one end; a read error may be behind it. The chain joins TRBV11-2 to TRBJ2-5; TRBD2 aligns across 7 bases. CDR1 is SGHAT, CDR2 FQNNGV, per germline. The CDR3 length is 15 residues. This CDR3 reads CASSLRITAGEAQYF. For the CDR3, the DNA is TGTGCCAGCAGCTTACGGATTACGGCGGGAGAGGCCCAGTACTTC.

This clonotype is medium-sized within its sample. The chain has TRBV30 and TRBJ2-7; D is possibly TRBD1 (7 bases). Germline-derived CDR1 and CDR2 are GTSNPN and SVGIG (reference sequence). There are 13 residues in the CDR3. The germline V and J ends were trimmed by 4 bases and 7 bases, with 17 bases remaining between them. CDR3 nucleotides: TGTGCCTGGACCCAGGACAGGAGGGGAGAGCAGTACTTC. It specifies CAWTQDRRGEQYF. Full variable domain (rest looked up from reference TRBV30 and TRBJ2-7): SQTIHQWPATLVQPVGSPLSLECTVEGTSNPNLYWYRQAAGRGLQLLFYSVGIGQISSEVPQNLSASRPQDRQFILSSKKLLLSDSGFYLCAWTQDRRGEQYFGPGTRLTVT.

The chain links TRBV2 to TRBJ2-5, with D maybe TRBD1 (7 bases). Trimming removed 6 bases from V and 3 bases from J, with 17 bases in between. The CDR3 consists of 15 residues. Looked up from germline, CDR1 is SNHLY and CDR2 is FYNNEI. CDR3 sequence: CASSPQGGTEETQYF. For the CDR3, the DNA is TGTGCCAGCAGCCCCCAAGGAGGGACAGAAGAGACCCAGTACTTC.

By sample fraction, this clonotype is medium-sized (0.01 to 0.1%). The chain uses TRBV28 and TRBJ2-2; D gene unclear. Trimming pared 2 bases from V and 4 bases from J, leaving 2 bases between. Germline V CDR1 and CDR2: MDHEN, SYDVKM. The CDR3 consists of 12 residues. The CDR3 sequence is CASSLLTGELFF. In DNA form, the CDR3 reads TGTGCCAGCAGTTTACTCACCGGGGAGCTGTTTTTT.